A selection of T cell receptor beta chains follows, all from one sample in a study of T cell responses to AZD1222 COVID-19 vaccine. Profiling relied on immunoSEQ multiplex PCR, and the TCRdb table lists in-frame clones only, not all of them. The sample lists about 170,000 clones; around nine tenths were seen once. Sequencing used peripheral blood, obtained 28 days after the second AZD1222 dose. The origin of the receptors is an adult who received the AZD1222 COVID-19 vaccine. Both conserved end residues are part of each CDR3. A D gene is named only where the DNA matches it firmly. Where a row states a size, it is once, few, many or the class of an expanded clone; other rows omit it.

clone size	D gene	V gene	J gene	CDR3 DNA	CDR3 protein
.	.	TRBV5-4	TRBJ1-4	TGTGCCAGCAGCTTGGGGGGGGCGCATGAAAAACTGTTTTTT	CASSLGGAHEKLFF
.	TRBD1	TRBV3-1/TRBV3-2	TRBJ1-3	TGTGCCAGCAGCCCGGACAGGGGGTTTGGAAACACCATATATTTT	CASSPDRGFGNTIYF
.	TRBD2	TRBV7-9	TRBJ2-1	TGTGCCAGCAGCTCCCCGCTCAGAGCTAGCGGGGGCACGTACAATGAGCAGTTCTTC	CASSSPLRASGGTYNEQFF
.	.	TRBV7-9	TRBJ1-5	TGTGCCAGCAGCCAAACCAGGGAATCGGGCCAGCCCCAGCATTTT	CASSQTRESGQPQHF
.	.	TRBV6-5	TRBJ2-2	TGTGCCAGCAGCGTTACAGGTTTGGCCGGGGAGCTGTTTTTT	CASSVTGLAGELFF
.	.	TRBV19	TRBJ1-3	TGTGCCAGTAGTATGGGATCCTCTGGAAACACCATATATTTT	CASSMGSSGNTIYF
once	.	TRBV5-6	TRBJ2-1	TGTGCCAGCAGCTTGGTAGGCGATGAGCAGTTCTTC	CASSLVGDEQFF
.	TRBD2	TRBV7-6	TRBJ2-5	TGTGCCAGCAGCAGCGGGACTAGACAAGAGACCCAGTACTTC	CASSSGTRQETQYF
once	.	TRBV5-1	TRBJ1-1	TGCGCCAGCAGCTTGGAGCGGATAAGCACTGAAGCTTTCTTT	CASSLERISTEAFF
.	.	TRBV5-1	TRBJ1-1	TGCGCCAGCAGCGCGGACAGAAACACTGAAGCTTTCTTT	CASSADRNTEAFF
.	TRBD1	TRBV7-2	TRBJ1-4	TGTGCCAGCAGCATGACAGGGAGTAATGAAAAACTGTTTTTT	CASSMTGSNEKLFF
.	.	TRBV6-5	TRBJ2-7	TGTGCCAGCAGTAAGCAGGGCTACGAGCAGTACTTC	CASSKQGYEQYF
.	.	TRBV13	TRBJ1-1	TGTGCCAGCAGCCTGATCGATATTAACACTGAAGCTTTCTTT	CASSLIDINTEAFF
.	.	TRBV9	TRBJ1-2	TGTGCCAGCAGCGTAGGGCAGGGAAACTATGGCTACACCTTC	CASSVGQGNYGYTF
.	.	TRBV7-2	TRBJ2-2	TGTGCCAGCAGCTTCTTTCGAAGGGATAGGTTCCCCGGGGAGCTGTTTTTT	CASSFFRRDRFPGELFF
.	.	TRBV28	TRBJ2-1	TGTGCCAGCAGGGTCGGGGGCCAGTACAATGAGCAGTTCTTC	CASRVGGQYNEQFF
.	TRBD1	TRBV5-8	TRBJ1-1	TGTGCCAGCAGCTCCGACAGGGTCGGGGTCACTGAAGCTTTCTTT	CASSSDRVGVTEAFF
.	.	TRBV19	TRBJ2-7	TGTGCCAGTAGCCGTACCGGGACCGGATACGAGCAGTACTTC	CASSRTGTGYEQYF
.	.	TRBV5-1	TRBJ2-2	TGCGCCACCAGAGCAGGGGGGGAGAACACCGGGGAGCTGTTTTTT	CATRAGGENTGELFF
.	TRBD2	TRBV5-8	TRBJ2-3	TGTGCCAGCAGCTTGCGGGCTAGCGGGGGGCCCCGCACAGATACGCAGTATTTT	CASSLRASGGPRTDTQYF
.	.	TRBV21-1	TRBJ2-1	TGTGCCAGCAGCACAGTGCCCGGAGCGGGTACATCGTGGGACAATGAGCAGTTCTTC	CASSTVPGAGTSWDNEQFF
.	.	TRBV15	TRBJ1-4	TGTGCCACCAGCAGGGAAGCTTTTTTGGGGGAAAAACTGTTTTTT	CATSREAFLGEKLFF
.	TRBD1	TRBV20-1	TRBJ1-6	TGCAGTGCTAGTGACAGGGGAACACCTGCTAGAAGTTCACCCCTCCACTTT	CSASDRGTPARSSPLHF
.	.	TRBV6-5	TRBJ2-6	TGTGCCATCTATAACTCTGGGGCCAACGTCCTGACTTTC	CAIYNSGANVLTF
.	.	TRBV7-9	TRBJ1-1	TGTGCCAGCAGCGATACGCGGGTTGAAGCTTTCTTT	CASSDTRVEAFF
.	.	TRBV10-3	TRBJ1-5	TGTGCCATCAGTGTAACCGCAGGGGAGCCCCAGCATTTT	CAISVTAGEPQHF
.	TRBD2	TRBV7-7	TRBJ2-7	TGTGCCAGCGCAGTGGCTAGCGGGAGCTCCTACGAGCAGTACTTC	CASAVASGSSYEQYF
few	TRBD1	TRBV5-1	TRBJ1-4	TGCGCCAGCAGCACGACAGGGGCGGATGAAAAACTGTTTTTT	CASSTTGADEKLFF
.	.	TRBV6-5	TRBJ2-3	TGTGCCAGCAGTTACAGAGGGGCAGGGGTGGCAGATACGCAGTATTTT	CASSYRGAGVADTQYF
once	.	TRBV6-5	TRBJ2-3	TGTGCCAGCAGATCGGGACGAGATACGCAGTATTTT	CASRSGRDTQYF
.	.	TRBV29-1	TRBJ2-7	TGCAGCGTTGAGGAGGGGTCCTACGAGCAGTACTTC	CSVEEGSYEQYF
few	TRBD2	TRBV19	TRBJ2-7	TGTGCCAGTAGTAATGGCGGGGGGACCTACGAGCAGTACTTC	CASSNGGGTYEQYF
.	.	TRBV2	TRBJ2-5	TGTGCCAGCAGTGAAGCGGGGCGCCTGAGGGTGACCCAGTACTTC	CASSEAGRLRVTQYF
.	.	TRBV3-1/TRBV3-2	TRBJ1-2	TGTGCCAGCAGCCTCGAATCGGTGGTCGGCAACTATGGCTACACCTTC	CASSLESVVGNYGYTF
.	.	TRBV30	TRBJ1-1	TGTGCCTCAATTGGGGGGTATGGGGGAACTGAAGCTTTCTTT	CASIGGYGGTEAFF
.	TRBD1	TRBV27	TRBJ1-2	TGTGCCAGCAGTCCTACAGGGGCGGGGAACTATGGCTACACCTTC	CASSPTGAGNYGYTF
.	.	TRBV13	TRBJ2-7	TGTGCCAGCAGCTTAGGGGACTTGGGCGAGCAGTACTTC	CASSLGDLGEQYF
few	.	TRBV9	TRBJ1-6	TGTGCCAGCAGCCCCCGGACGGCCCAGCCCCTCCACTTT	CASSPRTAQPLHF
.	.	TRBV10-3	TRBJ1-1	TGTGCCATCACCGAGGGTAACACTGAAGCTTTCTTT	CAITEGNTEAFF
.	.	TRBV5-4	TRBJ2-7	TGTGCCAGCAGCTTATTTCTGGGGGCGAAGGAGCAGTACTTC	CASSLFLGAKEQYF
.	.	TRBV6-5	TRBJ1-5	TGTGCCAGCAGCCTGCGGCGGCAGCCCCAGCATTTT	CASSLRRQPQHF
.	TRBD1	TRBV5-4	TRBJ1-2	TGTGCCAGCAGCACCCCCCGCAACAGGGGGCGATTCTATGGCTACACCTTC	CASSTPRNRGRFYGYTF